A selection of T cell receptor beta chains follows, all from one sample in a study of T cell responses to AZD1222 COVID-19 vaccine. Measured with immunoSEQ multiplex PCR; TCRdb has only the in-frame clones, and not every one. In the table there are around 84,000 clones, 75% to 90% of which are singletons. Sample: peripheral blood, taken on day 0 of AZD1222 vaccination. The receptors originated from an adult in good health. Both conserved end residues are part of each CDR3. D genes are given only for firm matches. The size entry is marked missing in some rows and otherwise reads once, few, many or a size class.

TRBV18	once	TRBD2	TRBJ2-7	CASSPRTSGSLSEQYF	TGTGCCAGCTCACCACGGACTAGCGGGAGTCTAAGCGAGCAGTACTTC
TRBV7-2	-	-	TRBJ2-3	CASSRRSEGTDTQYF	TGTGCCAGCAGCCGCCGTTCAGAGGGCACAGATACGCAGTATTTT
TRBV28	-	TRBD2	TRBJ2-1	CASSLYPGLAGGGEQFF	TGTGCCAGCAGTTTATACCCCGGACTAGCGGGAGGCGGTGAGCAGTTCTTC
TRBV9	-	TRBD1	TRBJ1-5	CASSIRDRDTQPQHF	TGTGCCAGCAGCATTCGGGACAGGGATACTCAGCCCCAGCATTTT
TRBV27	-	TRBD2	TRBJ2-2	CASSPKIPGLAGSAGELFF	TGTGCCAGCAGTCCCAAAATACCGGGACTAGCGGGGTCCGCCGGGGAGCTGTTTTTT
TRBV7-3	-	-	TRBJ2-2	CASSSSGVTGELFF	TGTGCCAGCAGCTCGTCCGGGGTTACCGGGGAGCTGTTTTTT
TRBV2	-	TRBD2	TRBJ2-3	CASSVIAGFTDTQYF	TGTGCCAGCAGTGTAATAGCGGGATTCACAGATACGCAGTATTTT
TRBV19	-	-	TRBJ2-1	CASSQNNEQFF	TGTGCCAGTAGCCAGAACAATGAGCAGTTCTTC
TRBV19	-	-	TRBJ1-6	CASSIVTGSDNSPLHF	TGTGCCAGTAGTATCGTAACAGGGAGTGATAATTCACCCCTCCACTTT
TRBV12-5	-	-	TRBJ2-7	CASGSGALEQYF	TGTGCTAGTGGTTCCGGGGCCTTAGAGCAGTACTTC
TRBV15	-	-	TRBJ1-1	CATGAGLKNTEAFF	TGTGCCACCGGGGCAGGGCTAAAGAACACTGAAGCTTTCTTT
TRBV6-5	-	-	TRBJ2-7	CASRPGQFSYEQYF	TGTGCCAGCAGACCTGGACAGTTTTCCTACGAGCAGTACTTC
TRBV5-6	few	-	TRBJ2-5	CASSLVHPGETQYF	TGTGCCAGCAGCTTGGTCCACCCGGGCGAGACCCAGTACTTC
TRBV9	once	-	TRBJ2-6	CASRSGTGANVLTF	TGTGCCAGCCGCTCAGGGACCGGGGCCAACGTCCTGACTTTC
TRBV7-2	-	-	TRBJ2-7	CASIGGTSYEQYF	TGTGCCAGCATTGGGGGCACCTCCTACGAGCAGTACTTC
TRBV18	-	-	TRBJ2-1	CASSPRNGGLGNEQFF	TGTGCCAGCTCACCACGGAATGGCGGTCTAGGGAATGAGCAGTTCTTC
TRBV7-9	-	-	TRBJ2-5	CASSFKGSNQETQYF	TGTGCCAGCAGCTTCAAGGGGAGTAACCAAGAGACCCAGTACTTC
TRBV6-5	-	TRBD2	TRBJ2-7	CASTSREGLDYEQYF	TGTGCCAGCACTAGCCGGGAGGGACTCGATTACGAGCAGTACTTC
TRBV19	-	-	TRBJ2-5	CASSMAWETQYF	TGTGCCAGTAGTATGGCTTGGGAGACCCAGTACTTC
TRBV9	-	TRBD1	TRBJ2-2	CASSGTWDSSTGELFF	TGTGCCAGCAGCGGTACCTGGGACAGTAGCACCGGGGAGCTGTTTTTT
TRBV5-1	-	TRBD1	TRBJ1-1	CASSFFQGVGEIRLNTEAFF	TGCGCCAGCAGCTTTTTCCAGGGGGTCGGTGAAATCCGGTTGAACACTGAAGCTTTCTTT
TRBV7-7	-	TRBD1	TRBJ2-5	CASSLSGGSQETQYF	TGTGCCAGCAGCTTATCAGGGGGATCCCAAGAGACCCAGTACTTC
TRBV3-1/TRBV3-2	-	-	TRBJ2-7	CASSQARAHEQYF	TGTGCCAGCAGCCAAGCGCGGGCTCACGAGCAGTACTTC
TRBV28	-	-	TRBJ1-1	CASTGEATEAFF	TGTGCCAGCACAGGGGAGGCCACTGAAGCTTTCTTT
TRBV30	-	-	TRBJ2-7	CAWSPLQSPRTYEQYF	TGTGCCTGGAGTCCCCTTCAGTCGCCACGAACCTACGAGCAGTACTTC
TRBV10-3	few	-	TRBJ2-1	CAITQYNEQFF	TGTGCCATCACCCAATACAATGAGCAGTTCTTC
TRBV11-3	-	TRBD1	TRBJ2-2	CASSPRDRATGELFF	TGTGCCAGCAGCCCCCGGGACAGGGCCACCGGGGAGCTGTTTTTT
TRBV28	-	-	TRBJ1-5	CASSGQFYSNQPQHF	TGTGCCAGCAGTGGGCAGTTCTATAGCAATCAGCCCCAGCATTTT
TRBV2	few	-	TRBJ1-1	CASRDLGTEAFF	TGTGCCAGCAGGGACCTAGGCACTGAAGCTTTCTTT
TRBV5-5	-	-	TRBJ2-7	CASSVVSIGHYEQYF	TGTGCCAGCAGCGTGGTCTCAATAGGACACTACGAGCAGTACTTC
TRBV15	-	-	TRBJ2-1	CATSRPGQNSYNEQFF	TGTGCCACCAGCAGACCCGGACAGAACTCCTACAATGAGCAGTTCTTC
TRBV5-4	-	-	TRBJ1-1	CASSVPDGNTEAFF	TGTGCCAGCAGCGTGCCCGACGGGAACACTGAAGCTTTCTTT
TRBV12-2	-	-	TRBJ1-6	CASRTGTGRSSPLHF	TGTGCAAGTCGCACCGGGACAGGGCGGAGTTCACCCCTCCACTTT
TRBV27	-	TRBD2	TRBJ2-5	CASRVAGYQETQYF	TGTGCCAGCAGGGTAGCGGGGTACCAAGAGACCCAGTACTTC
TRBV6-2/TRBV6-3	-	-	TRBJ2-7	CASSRLSYEQYF	TGTGCCAGCAGTCGCCTTTCCTACGAGCAGTACTTC
TRBV7-2	-	TRBD1	TRBJ2-7	CASSLMLTGGIYEQYF	TGTGCCAGCAGCTTAATGTTAACAGGGGGTATCTACGAGCAGTACTTC
TRBV4-2	-	-	TRBJ1-6	CASSQEGPGYNSPLHF	TGTGCCAGCAGCCAAGAAGGACCAGGGTATAATTCACCCCTCCACTTT
TRBV28	few	-	TRBJ1-2	CASSPWSGVGTNYGYTF	TGTGCCAGCAGTCCTTGGTCCGGGGTGGGGACTAACTATGGCTACACCTTC
TRBV5-5	-	-	TRBJ2-1	CASSITGEGEQFF	TGTGCCAGCAGCATTACAGGGGAGGGTGAGCAGTTCTTC
TRBV27	-	-	TRBJ2-1	CATFRGGEQFF	TGTGCCACATTCAGGGGTGGTGAGCAGTTCTTC
TRBV6-2/TRBV6-3	-	-	TRBJ1-4	CASSLEEEKLFF	TGTGCCAGCAGTTTGGAGGAGGAAAAACTGTTTTTT
TRBV2	few	TRBD2	TRBJ2-7	CASSDDIGASGIEQYF	TGTGCCAGCAGTGATGATATCGGGGCTAGCGGGATCGAGCAGTACTTC
TRBV5-1	-	-	TRBJ1-5	CASSLEGYSNQPQHF	TGCGCCAGCAGCTTGGAAGGTTATAGCAATCAGCCCCAGCATTTT
TRBV4-2	-	-	TRBJ2-7	CASSQGSAYEQYF	TGTGCCAGCAGCCAGGGATCCGCCTACGAGCAGTACTTC
TRBV24-1	-	TRBD1	TRBJ2-2	CATSDRWTGSPTGELFF	TGTGCCACCAGTGATCGATGGACAGGGAGTCCCACCGGGGAGCTGTTTTTT
TRBV4-2	-	-	TRBJ2-1	CASSHPGDGDNNEQFF	TGTGCCAGCAGCCACCCCGGGGACGGGGATAACAATGAGCAGTTCTTC
TRBV3-1/TRBV3-2	-	-	TRBJ1-5	CASSQADQPQHF	TGTGCCAGCAGCCAAGCCGATCAGCCCCAGCATTTT
TRBV6-5	-	-	TRBJ1-3	CAAGAPGNTIYF	TGTGCCGCGGGGGCGCCGGGAAACACCATATATTTT
TRBV3-1/TRBV3-2	-	TRBD1	TRBJ1-6	CASSLIGTGGLDSPLHF	TGTGCCAGCAGCCTTATCGGGACAGGGGGCTTAGATTCACCCCTCCACTTT
TRBV10-3	-	-	TRBJ2-3	CAISESTRGYGDTQYF	TGTGCCATCAGTGAGTCGACCCGGGGATATGGAGATACGCAGTATTTT
TRBV30	-	-	TRBJ2-6	CAWSGYRSGANVLTF	TGTGCCTGGAGTGGATATCGCTCTGGGGCCAACGTCCTGACTTTC
TRBV4-3	-	-	TRBJ1-1	CASSQEKFGTDMNTEAFF	TGCGCCAGCAGCCAAGAAAAGTTCGGGACTGATATGAACACTGAAGCTTTCTTT